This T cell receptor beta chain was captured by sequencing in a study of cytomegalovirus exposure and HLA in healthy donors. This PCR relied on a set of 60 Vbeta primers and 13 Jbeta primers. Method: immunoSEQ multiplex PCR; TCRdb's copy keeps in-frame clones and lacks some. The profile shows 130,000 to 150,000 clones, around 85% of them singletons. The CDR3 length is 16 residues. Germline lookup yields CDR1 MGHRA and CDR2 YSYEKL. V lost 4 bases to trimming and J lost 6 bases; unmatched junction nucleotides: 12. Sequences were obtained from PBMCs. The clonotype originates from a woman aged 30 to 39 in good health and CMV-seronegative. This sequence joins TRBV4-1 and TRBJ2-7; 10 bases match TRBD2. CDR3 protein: CASSRGDLAGDSEQYF. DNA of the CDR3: TGCGCCAGCAGCCGAGGGGACCTAGCGGGAGATTCCGAGCAGTACTTC.